This TCR beta chain is from a study of human T cells and chemical hapten exposure (dated by TCRdb to the early 2020s). In the study overall: For sensitization, 2% DPC in acetone was applied to a roughly 2 cm by roughly 2 cm area of upper inner arm skin. Peripheral blood TCR repertoire changes were tracked in vivo in alopecia patients during primary and secondary sensitization to the hapten diphenylcyclopropenone (DPC). Patient blood was sampled pre-sensitization (week 0) and at 2, 6 and about 24 weeks after DPC sensitization. The mostly female patient cohort included alopecia areata with under or over 50% scalp involvement, alopecia totalis and alopecia universalis. Patch tests used Finn chambers with 0.01% DPC on the upper back, scored after 6 days by International Contact Dermatitis Research Group standards. Weekly therapeutic DPC doses were additionally applied to the scalp of patients throughout the roughly 24-week study period. For TCR sequencing, blood came from about 28 alopecia patients at anywhere from one to four time points (pre-sensitization, 2, 6 and 24 weeks). Libraries were pooled for sequencing, and variation in per-sample TCR yields was attributed mainly to small differences in library volumes within the pool. Summary of the overall study and its limitations: The number of PT1 expanded TCRs positively correlated with patch test score, significant at thresholds 8, 16 and 32 but not 4. Repeated subsampling changed both the strength of the expansion versus patch-test correlation and the threshold at which the correlation became significant. Compared with pre-sensitization or healthy control sets, expanded TCRs formed significantly more large CDR3 similarity clusters, which is consistent with antigen-driven responses. Alopecia, a presumed autoimmune disease, was present in all patients, so the immune response of the patients might differ from that of healthy individuals. The number of TCRs above 1 in 1000 frequency did not change with DPC sensitization; there was no evidence of global repertoire structure alterations.

This clonotype was counted at least ten times. Its antigen remains unidentified. Nothing much larger sits one base from this clone, and base qualities are not available. The CDR3 runs 13 amino acids, cysteine and phenylalanine included. The sequence is cut down to CDR3 DNA, 39 bases in frame from base 1. V is pared back by 0 bases and J by 5 bases, with 9 bases lying between the germline termini. For CDR1 and CDR2, the germline V gene lists SGHRS and YFSETQ. Library prep was done by RACE. Sequencing took place on a NextSeq 500. During library preparation, unique molecular identifiers were attached to individual cDNA molecules so that TCRs could be counted quantitatively and reproducibly. Both TCR alpha and TCR beta chains were sequenced from each blood RNA sample. Turning to the authors' computational methods: The median number of TCRs per sample was approximately 93,000, ranging from 23,224 to 690,600. The Decombinator software suite was used to annotate the V, J and CDR3 of the TCR reads. Every sample was subsampled to the same number of TCRs (28,000) for the PS versus PT1 abundance plots. TCRs were defined as expanded if absent before sensitization and observed at least eight times at the 2-week time point. TCRdb applied fastp at Q25 and MiXCR to the public reads, then kept only in-frame beta chains. Duplicate CDR3 protein sequences are folded into a single record with the most common DNA and genes. For this entry, the V and J calls and clone size follow TCRdb and not the study's own pipeline. For this sample the table gives 95,000 to 150,000 distinct CDR3 sequences, of which 11% were detected only once. The leading ten clones occupy around 2.5% of the sample.

Read against the paper, the sample's time point label means: patch test 3, about 24 weeks after DPC sensitization. The meaning of the sample's treatment or condition label: therapeutic diphenylcyclopropenone sensitization with weekly scalp DPC. At every patch-test visit, the blood draw took place before the patch test was put on. Patients were eligible if aged 18 to 70, diagnosed with alopecia and judged suitable for DPC therapy, and pregnant patients were excluded. Unfractionated whole blood was collected in Tempus Blood RNA tubes, and total RNA was extracted from that blood. This sample comprised whole blood, obtained in connection with sensitization to the hapten diphenylcyclopropenone (DPC). The sequence came from a woman between 50 and 59 years old with alopecia areata. Some clones in this sample may be carry-over from other donors' samples. The sequence joins TRBV5-1 to TRBJ2-7; the best D guess is TRBD1, with 5 bases matching. The DNA sequence is given as TGCGCCAGCAGCTTGGAAGGGGTTGACGAGCAGTACTTC. It codes for CASSLEGVDEQYF.